This TCR beta chain was recorded in a study of graft-versus-host responses after intestinal transplantation. Turning to the study itself: Isolated intestinal, liver-intestinal, or multivisceral transplants had been given to the recipients.

Sequencing was performed with immunoSEQ multiplex PCR; in TCRdb, only in-frame clones are kept and a portion is missing. There are 9,500 to 13,000 clones in the sample; about 92% occur only once, and about 3.7% lies in the top ten. The CDR3 loop spans 13 amino acids. Germline CDR1 MNHEY, CDR2 SVGAGI. V shed 0 bases and J shed 6 bases, with 8 bases lying between them. The receptor comes from a human patient who received an intestinal transplant, so some T cells may come from the graft donor. This specimen consisted of PBMCs, obtained 40 to 45 days after intestinal transplantation. The J gene is TRBJ1-2, the V gene TRBV6-5; D remains unclear. The chain's CDR3 is CASSYSKKHGYTF. CDR3 DNA sequence: TGTGCCAGCAGTTACTCCAAAAAACATGGCTACACCTTC.